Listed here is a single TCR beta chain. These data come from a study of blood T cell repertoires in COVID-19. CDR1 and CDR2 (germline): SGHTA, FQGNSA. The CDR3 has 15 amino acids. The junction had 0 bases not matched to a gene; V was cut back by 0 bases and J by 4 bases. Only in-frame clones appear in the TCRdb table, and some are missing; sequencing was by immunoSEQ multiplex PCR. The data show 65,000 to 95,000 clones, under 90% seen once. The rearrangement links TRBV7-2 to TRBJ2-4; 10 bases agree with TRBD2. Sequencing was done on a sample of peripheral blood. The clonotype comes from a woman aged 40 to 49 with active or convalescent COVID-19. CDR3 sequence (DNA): TGTGCCAGCAGCTTAGCAGCGGGAGGGAAAAACATTCAGTACTTC. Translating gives CASSLAAGGKNIQYF.